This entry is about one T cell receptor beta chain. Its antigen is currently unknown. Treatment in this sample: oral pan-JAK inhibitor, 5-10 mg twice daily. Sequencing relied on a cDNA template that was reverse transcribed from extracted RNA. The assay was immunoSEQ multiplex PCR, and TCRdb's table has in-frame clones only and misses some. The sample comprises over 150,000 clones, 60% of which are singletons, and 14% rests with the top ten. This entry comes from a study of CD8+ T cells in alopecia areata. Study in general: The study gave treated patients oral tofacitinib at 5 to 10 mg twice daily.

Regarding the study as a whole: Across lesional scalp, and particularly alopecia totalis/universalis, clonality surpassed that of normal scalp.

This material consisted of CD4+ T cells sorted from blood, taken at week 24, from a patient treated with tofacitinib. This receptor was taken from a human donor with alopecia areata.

The CDR3 loop is CAWGSASKNIQYF. The DNA for the CDR3 is TGTGCCTGGGGTTCCGCATCCAAAAACATTCAGTACTTC. The rearrangement links TRBV30 to TRBJ2-4, with unresolved D. CDR1 GTSNPN and CDR2 SVGIG come from the germline V gene (reference sequence). Trimming took 5 bases from V and 2 from J, leaving 10 bases between them. There are 13 residues in the CDR3. Based on the CDR3 plus reference TRBV30 and TRBJ2-4, the full variable domain is SQTIHQWPATLVQPVGSPLSLECTVEGTSNPNLYWYRQAAGRGLQLLFYSVGIGQISSEVPQNLSASRPQDRQFILSSKKLLLSDSGFYLCAWGSASKNIQYFGAGTRLSVL.